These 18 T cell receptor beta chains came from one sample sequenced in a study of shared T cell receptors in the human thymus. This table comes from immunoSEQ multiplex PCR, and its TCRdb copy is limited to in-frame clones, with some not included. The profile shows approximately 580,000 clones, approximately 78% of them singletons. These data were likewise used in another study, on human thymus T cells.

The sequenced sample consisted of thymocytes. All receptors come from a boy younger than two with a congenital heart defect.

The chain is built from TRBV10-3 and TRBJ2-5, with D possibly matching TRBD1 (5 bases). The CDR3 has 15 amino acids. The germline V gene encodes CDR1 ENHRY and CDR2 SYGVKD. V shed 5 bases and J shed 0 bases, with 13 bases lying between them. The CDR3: CAISWQGRDQETQYF. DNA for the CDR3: TGTGCCATCAGTTGGCAGGGAAGGGACCAAGAGACCCAGTACTTC.

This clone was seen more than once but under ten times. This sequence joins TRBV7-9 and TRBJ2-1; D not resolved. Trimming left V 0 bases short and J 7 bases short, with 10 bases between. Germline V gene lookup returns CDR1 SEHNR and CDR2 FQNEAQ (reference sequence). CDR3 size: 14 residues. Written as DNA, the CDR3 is TGTGCCAGCAGCTTAGCTAGTCCCCATAATGAGCAGTTCTTC. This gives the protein CASSLASPHNEQFF.

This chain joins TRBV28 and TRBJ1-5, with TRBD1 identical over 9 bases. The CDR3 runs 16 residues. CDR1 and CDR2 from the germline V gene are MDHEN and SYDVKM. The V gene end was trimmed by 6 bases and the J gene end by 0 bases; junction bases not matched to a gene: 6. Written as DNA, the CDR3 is TGTGCCAGCAGGGGAGGGACAGGGCCTAGCAATCAGCCCCAGCATTTT. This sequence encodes CASRGGTGPSNQPQHF.

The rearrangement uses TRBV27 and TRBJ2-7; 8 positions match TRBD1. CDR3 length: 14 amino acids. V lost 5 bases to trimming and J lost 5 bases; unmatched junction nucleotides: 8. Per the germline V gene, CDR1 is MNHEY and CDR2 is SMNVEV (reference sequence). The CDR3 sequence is CASSNQTGADEQYF. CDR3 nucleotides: TGTGCCAGCAGTAACCAGACAGGGGCGGACGAGCAGTACTTC.

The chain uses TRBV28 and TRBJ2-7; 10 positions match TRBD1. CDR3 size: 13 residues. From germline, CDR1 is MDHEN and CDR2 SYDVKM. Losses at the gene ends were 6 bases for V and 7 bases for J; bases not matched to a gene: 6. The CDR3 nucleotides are TGTGCCAGCAGGAATGGACAGGGGGGGGAGCAGTACTTC. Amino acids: CASRNGQGGEQYF.

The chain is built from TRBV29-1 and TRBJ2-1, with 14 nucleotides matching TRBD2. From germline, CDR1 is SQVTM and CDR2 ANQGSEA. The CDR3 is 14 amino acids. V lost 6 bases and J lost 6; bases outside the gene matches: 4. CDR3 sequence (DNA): TGCAGCGTCCAGGGACTAGCGGGAGTCAATGAGCAGTTCTTC. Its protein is CSVQGLAGVNEQFF.

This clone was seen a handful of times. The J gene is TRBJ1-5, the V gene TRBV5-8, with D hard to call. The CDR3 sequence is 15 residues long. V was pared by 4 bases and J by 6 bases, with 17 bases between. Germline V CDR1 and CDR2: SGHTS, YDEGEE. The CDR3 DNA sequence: TGTGCCAGCAGCCCTTGGGCAGGCCCCCCTCAGCCCCAGCATTTT. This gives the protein CASSPWAGPPQPQHF.

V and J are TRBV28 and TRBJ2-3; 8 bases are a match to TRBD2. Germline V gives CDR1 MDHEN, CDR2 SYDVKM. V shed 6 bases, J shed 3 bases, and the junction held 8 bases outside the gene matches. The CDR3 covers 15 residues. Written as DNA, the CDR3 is TGTGCCAGCAGCCGAAGCGGGAGAGGAACAGATACGCAGTATTTT. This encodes CASSRSGRGTDTQYF. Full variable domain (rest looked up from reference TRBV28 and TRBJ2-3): DVKVTQSSRYLVKRTGEKVFLECVQDMDHENMFWYRQDPGLGLRLIYFSYDVKMKEKGDIPEGYSVSREKKERFSLILESASTNQTSMYLCASSRSGRGTDTQYFGPGTRLTVL.

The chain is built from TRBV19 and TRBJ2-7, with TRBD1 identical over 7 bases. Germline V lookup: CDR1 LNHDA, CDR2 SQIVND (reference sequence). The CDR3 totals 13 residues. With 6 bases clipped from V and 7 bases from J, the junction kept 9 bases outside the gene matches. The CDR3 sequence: CASSPGQTGEQYF. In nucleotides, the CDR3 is TGTGCCAGTAGCCCGGGACAGACTGGGGAGCAGTACTTC.

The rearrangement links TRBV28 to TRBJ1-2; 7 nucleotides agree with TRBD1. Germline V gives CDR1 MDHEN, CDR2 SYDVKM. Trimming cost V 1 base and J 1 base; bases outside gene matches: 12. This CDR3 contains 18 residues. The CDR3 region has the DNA TGTGCCAGCAGTTTATACGGGACAGTGATTAGGGGTAACTATGGCTACACCTTC. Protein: CASSLYGTVIRGNYGYTF.

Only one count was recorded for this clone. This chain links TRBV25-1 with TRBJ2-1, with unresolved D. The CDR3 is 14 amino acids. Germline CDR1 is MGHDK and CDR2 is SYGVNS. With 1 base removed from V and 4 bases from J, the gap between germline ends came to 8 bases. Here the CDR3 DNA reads TGTGCCAGCAGTGAATTTAGACAATACAATGAGCAGTTCTTC. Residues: CASSEFRQYNEQFF.

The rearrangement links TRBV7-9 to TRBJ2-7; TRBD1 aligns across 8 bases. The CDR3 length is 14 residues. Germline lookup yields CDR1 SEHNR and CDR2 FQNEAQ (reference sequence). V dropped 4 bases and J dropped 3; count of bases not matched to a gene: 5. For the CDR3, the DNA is TGTGCCAGCAGCTCGACAGGGGAAAGCTACGAGCAGTACTTC. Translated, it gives CASSSTGESYEQYF. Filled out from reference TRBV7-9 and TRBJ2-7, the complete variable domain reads DTGVSQNPRHKITKRGQNVTFRCDPISEHNRLYWYRQTLGQGPEFLTYFQNEAQLEKSRLLSDRFSAERPKGSFSTLEIQRTEQGDSAMYLCASSSTGESYEQYFGPGTRLTVT.

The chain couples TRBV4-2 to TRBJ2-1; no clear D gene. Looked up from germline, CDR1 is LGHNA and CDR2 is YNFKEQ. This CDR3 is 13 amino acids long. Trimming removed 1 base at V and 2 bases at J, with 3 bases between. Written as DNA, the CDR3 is TGTGCCAGCAGCCAAGGAGCCTACAATGAGCAGTTCTTC. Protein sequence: CASSQGAYNEQFF.

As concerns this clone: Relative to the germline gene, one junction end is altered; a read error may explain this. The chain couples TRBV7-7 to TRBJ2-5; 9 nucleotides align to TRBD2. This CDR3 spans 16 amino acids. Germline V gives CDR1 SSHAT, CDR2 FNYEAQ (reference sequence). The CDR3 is CASSLVPGLAKETQYF. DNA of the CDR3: TGTGCTAGCAGCTTAGTCCCGGGACTAGCTAAAGAGACCCAGTACTTC.

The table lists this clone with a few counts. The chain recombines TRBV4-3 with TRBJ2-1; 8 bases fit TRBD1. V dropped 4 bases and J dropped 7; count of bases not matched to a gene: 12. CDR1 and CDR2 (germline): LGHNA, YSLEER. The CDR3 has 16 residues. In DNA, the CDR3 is TGCGCCAGCAGCCCTTCCGACAGGACAGGGATAAATGAGCAGTTCTTC. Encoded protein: CASSPSDRTGINEQFF.

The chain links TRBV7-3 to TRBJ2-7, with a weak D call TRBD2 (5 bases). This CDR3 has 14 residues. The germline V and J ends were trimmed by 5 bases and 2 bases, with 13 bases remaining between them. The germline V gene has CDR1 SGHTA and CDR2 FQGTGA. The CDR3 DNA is TGTGCCAGCAGCCTCGGAGGAGGAACCTACGAGCAGTACTTC. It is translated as CASSLGGGTYEQYF.

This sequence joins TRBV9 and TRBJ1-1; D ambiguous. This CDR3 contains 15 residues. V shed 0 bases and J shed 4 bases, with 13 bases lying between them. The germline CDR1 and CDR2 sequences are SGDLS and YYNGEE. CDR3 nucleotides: TGTGCCAGCAGCGTAGGTGATCGGGGTCCCACTGAAGCTTTCTTT. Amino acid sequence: CASSVGDRGPTEAFF.

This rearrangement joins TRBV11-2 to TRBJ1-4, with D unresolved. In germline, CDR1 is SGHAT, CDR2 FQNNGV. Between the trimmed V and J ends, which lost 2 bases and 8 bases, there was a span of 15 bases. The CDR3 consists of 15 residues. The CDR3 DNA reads TGTGCCAGCAGCTTACCCGGGTTTGATGGGGAAAAACTGTTTTTT. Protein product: CASSLPGFDGEKLFF.